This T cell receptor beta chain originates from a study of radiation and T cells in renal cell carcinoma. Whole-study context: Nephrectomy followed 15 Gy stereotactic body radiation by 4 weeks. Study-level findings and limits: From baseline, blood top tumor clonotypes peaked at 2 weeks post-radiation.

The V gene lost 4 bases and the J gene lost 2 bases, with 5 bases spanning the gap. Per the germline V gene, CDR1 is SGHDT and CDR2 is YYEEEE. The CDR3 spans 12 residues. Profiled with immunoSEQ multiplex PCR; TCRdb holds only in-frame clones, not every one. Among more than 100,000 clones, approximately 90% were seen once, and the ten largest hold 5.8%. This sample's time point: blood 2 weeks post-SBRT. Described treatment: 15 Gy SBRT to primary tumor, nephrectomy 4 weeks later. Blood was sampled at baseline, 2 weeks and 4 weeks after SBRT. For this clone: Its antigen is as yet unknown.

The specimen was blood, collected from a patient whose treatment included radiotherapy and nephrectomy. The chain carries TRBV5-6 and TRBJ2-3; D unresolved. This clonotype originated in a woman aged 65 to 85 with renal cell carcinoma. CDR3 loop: CASSVSTDTQYF. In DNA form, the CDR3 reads TGTGCCAGCAGCGTCTCCACAGATACGCAGTATTTT. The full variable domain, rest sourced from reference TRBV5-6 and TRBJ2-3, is DAGVTQSPTHLIKTRGQQVTLRCSPKSGHDTVSWYQQALGQGPQFIFQYYEEEERQRGNFPDRFSGHQFPNYSSELNVNALLLGDSALYLCASSVSTDTQYFGPGTRLTVL.